The 13 T cell receptor beta chains below were found in one sample sequenced in a study of breast tumors, draining lymph nodes, adjacent tissues. TCRdb re-called the multiplex PCR reads with MiXCR, one entry per CDR3 protein. The sample consists of several thousand distinct CDR3 sequences, around 40% of them appearing once. The sample comprised tumor-adjacent breast tissue. The source of these receptors is a female donor with breast cancer. Some clones in this sample may be carry-over from other donors' samples.

This clonotype is classed as medium-sized. The chain combines TRBV11-2 with TRBJ1-2; TRBD1 aligns across 9 bases. The CDR3 covers 16 residues. From germline, CDR1 is SGHAT and CDR2 FQNNGV. V dropped 5 bases and J dropped 2; count of bases not matched to a gene: 9. The CDR3 bases are TGTGCCAGCAGCAAAGAGGGCGGGACAGGGAACTATGGCTACACCTTC. Protein: CASSKEGGTGNYGYTF.

Many counts were recorded for this clonotype. The chain couples TRBV2 to TRBJ1-4; 8 bases line up with TRBD1. Trimming removed 5 bases from V and 8 bases from J; junction bases left unmatched: 7. Germline-derived CDR1 and CDR2 are SNHLY and FYNNEI. The CDR3 is 14 amino acids. CDR3 bases: TGTGCCAGCAGTCGACAGGGGATTGGAGAAAAACTGTTTTTT. Its translation: CASSRQGIGEKLFF.

The chain combines TRBV14 with TRBJ2-1; either TRBD1 or TRBD2 may supply D (5 bases each). V gave up 1 base and J gave up 8 bases, with 21 bases separating them. CDR3 size: 17 residues. The germline V gene has CDR1 SGHDN and CDR2 FVKESK. For the CDR3, the DNA is TGTGCCAGCAGCCAAGCGAGAAGAGGGTCGGGGCTCGATGAGCAGTTCTTC. Translated, it gives CASSQARRGSGLDEQFF.

At least ten counts were recorded for this clonotype. The chain has TRBV12-3 or TRBV12-4 and TRBJ2-3; 7 bases map to TRBD2. This CDR3 contains 14 residues. V lost 3 bases, J lost 7 bases, and 7 bases stayed unmatched. The CDR3 here is CASSFEGGRYTQYF. The CDR3, as DNA: TGTGCCAGCAGTTTTGAGGGCGGGAGATATACGCAGTATTTT.

This clonotype occurred many times. The rearrangement joins TRBV7-6 to TRBJ2-5, with D possibly matching TRBD1 (6 bases). Germline V CDR1 and CDR2: SGHVS, FNYEAQ. The length of the CDR3 is 15 residues. Trimming removed 4 bases at V and 1 base at J, with 13 bases between. The CDR3, as DNA: TGTGCCAGCAGCTGGACTGGGACACCCCAAGAGACCCAGTACTTC. Amino acid sequence: CASSWTGTPQETQYF. Looking up the rest from reference TRBV7-6 and TRBJ2-5 gives the full variable domain: GAGVSQSPRYKVTKRGQDVALRCDPISGHVSLYWYRQALGQGPEFLTYFNYEAQQDKSGLPNDRFSAERPEGSISTLTIQRTEQRDSAMYRCASSWTGTPQETQYFGPGTRLLVL.

This clonotype is labeled as large (0.1 to 1%). V is TRBV19 and J is TRBJ1-3, with D hard to call. From germline, CDR1 is LNHDA and CDR2 SQIVND (reference sequence). Trimming stripped 4 bases from V and 4 bases from J, with 14 bases between. The CDR3 is made up of 15 amino acids. DNA of the CDR3: TGTGCCAGTAGTACCCGACGAGGGCAAGGAAACACCATATATTTT. Its translation: CASSTRRGQGNTIYF.

The count of this clonotype is one. V and J are TRBV9 and TRBJ2-1; 8 bases match TRBD2. Germline lookup yields CDR1 SGDLS and CDR2 YYNGEE. Trimming cost V 4 bases and J 9 bases; bases outside gene matches: 9. The CDR3 runs 14 residues. The CDR3 DNA follows: TGTGCCAGCAGCCCCATAAGCGGGGGTGGTGAGCAGTTCTTC. It codes for CASSPISGGGEQFF.

This clonotype has at least ten counts. The V gene is TRBV6-5, the J gene TRBJ2-6, with no clear D. Germline values: CDR1 MNHEY, CDR2 SVGAGI. The V and J ends lost 0 bases and 0 bases respectively, with 15 bases between them. The CDR3 has 19 amino acids. In DNA, the CDR3 is TGTGCCAGCAGTTACTCGAGTAGGTACGCTCCCTCTGGGGCCAACGTCCTGACTTTC. Amino acid sequence: CASSYSSRYAPSGANVLTF.

As concerns this clonotype: A junction end diverges from the germline sequence, so it may reflect a read error. DNA for the CDR3: TGCAGTGCTCGAGATAGTACCCGCCCTATTAGGGAGACCCAGTACTTC. Its protein product is CSARDSTRPIRETQYF. The rearrangement uses TRBV20-1 and TRBJ2-5; no reliable D call. In germline, CDR1 is DFQATT, CDR2 SNEGSKA (reference sequence). The CDR3 has 16 residues.

This clonotype was observed at least ten times. This chain links TRBV6-1 with TRBJ2-1; 9 bases agree with TRBD2. Germline CDR1 MNHNS, CDR2 SASEGT. The CDR3 covers 16 residues. V shed 1 base and J 4 bases; nucleotides not matched to a gene: 5. The CDR3 DNA follows: TGTGCCAGCAGTGAAGAGGCGGGAGGGGGGTACAATGAGCAGTTCTTC. This gives the protein CASSEEAGGGYNEQFF.

The V and J genes are TRBV6-5 and TRBJ1-1; 8 nucleotides align to TRBD1. CDR1 and CDR2 from the germline V gene are MNHEY and SVGAGI. V lost 7 bases to trimming and J lost 9 bases; unmatched junction nucleotides: 16. The CDR3 is 15 residues long. CDR3 coding DNA: TGTGCCAGCACTCCACGGACAGGGAGGGACCTAAAAGCTTTCTTT. Its protein product is CASTPRTGRDLKAFF.

This chain connects TRBV20-1 to TRBJ2-1; TRBD1 matches at 7 bases. V dropped 0 bases and J dropped 1; count of bases not matched to a gene: 6. CDR1 is DFQATT and CDR2 is SNEGSKA in the germline V gene (reference sequence). The CDR3 contains 16 residues. The CDR3 here is CSARDRSGQSYNEQFF. In nucleotides, the CDR3 is TGCAGTGCTAGAGATCGATCGGGACAGTCCTACAATGAGCAGTTCTTC.

A note on this clonotype: Compared with germline, one end of the junction differs, possibly owing to a read error. V usage is TRBV3-1 and J usage is TRBJ2-1; possible D gene TRBD2, 6 bases. CDR1 is LGHDT, CDR2 YNNKEL, per germline (reference sequence). This CDR3 is built from 11 residues. The CDR3 DNA reads TGTGCCAGCAGCCTTTCGGGAGAGCGGTTCTTC. This encodes CASSLSGERFF.